The 3 T cell receptor beta chains below were found in one sample sequenced in a study of blood T cell repertoires in COVID-19. Profiled with immunoSEQ multiplex PCR; TCRdb holds only in-frame clones, not every one. The sample holds roughly 110,000 clones, roughly 90% seen once. The sequencing input was peripheral blood. All receptors derive from a man in his forties with active or convalescent COVID-19.

The genes are TRBV5-5 and TRBJ1-5; TRBD1 matches 8 bases. The V segment lost 3 bases and the J segment 2 bases; nucleotides outside the gene matches: 4. The CDR3 runs 15 residues. Germline V CDR1 and CDR2: SGHKS, YYEKEE (reference sequence). Written as DNA, the CDR3 is TGTGCCAGCAGCTCGGGGACAGGAGGCAATCAGCCCCAGCATTTT. Protein: CASSSGTGGNQPQHF.

The rearrangement uses TRBV7-9 and TRBJ1-2; D not resolved. From germline, CDR1 is SEHNR and CDR2 FQNEAQ (reference sequence). CDR3 length: 14 amino acids. Trimming pared 3 bases from V and 0 bases from J, leaving 8 bases between. CDR3 in DNA: TGTGCCAGCAGCTTGCACAGTACTAACTATGGCTACACCTTC. Protein: CASSLHSTNYGYTF.

The V call is TRBV6-1, the J call TRBJ1-1, with D maybe TRBD1 (5 bases). V lost 0 bases and J lost 7, with 9 bases in between. This CDR3 is built from 13 residues. CDR1 is MNHNS and CDR2 is SASEGT in the germline V gene. In nucleotides, the CDR3 is TGTGCCAGCAGTGAAGCGGGGGGATATGAAGCTTTCTTT. Its protein is CASSEAGGYEAFF.